A selection of T cell receptor beta chains follows, all from one sample in a study of OX40 agonist ivuxolimab in advanced cancers. Assay: immunoSEQ multiplex PCR; the TCRdb copy retains only in-frame clones and omits some. The data show approximately 57,000 clones, with more than 80% seen just once and approximately 2.8% held by the top ten. Sequenced material: CD4+ or CD8+ T cells sorted from blood, taken in a trial of the OX40 agonist ivuxolimab. Source of these receptors: an adult with an advanced solid tumor such as melanoma, head and neck, liver or kidney cancer. CDR3s include the opening cysteine and the closing phenylalanine or tryptophan. The D gene is left open where the match is weak. Only part of the rows carry a size: once, few, many, or a class if the clone is expanded.

TRBV7-2	TRBJ1-2	12	-	-	CASSLVGTDLTF	TGTGCCAGCAGCTTAGTGGGGACGGACCTCACCTTC
TRBV27	TRBJ1-5	13	-	TRBD1	CASSHGTDQPQHF	TGTGCCAGCAGTCACGGGACAGATCAGCCCCAGCATTTT
TRBV5-6	TRBJ1-2	13	once	TRBD1	CASSPDRGYGYTF	TGTGCCAGCAGCCCCGACAGGGGCTATGGCTACACCTTC
TRBV6-1	TRBJ2-7	14	-	-	CASSEGGSRFEQYF	TGTGCCAGCAGTGAAGGTGGGAGTAGGTTCGAGCAGTACTTC
TRBV6-5	TRBJ1-2	13	few	-	CASSYSQGYGYTF	TGTGCCAGCAGTTATAGCCAGGGCTATGGCTACACCTTC
TRBV5-6	TRBJ1-1	18	-	TRBD1	CASSLPNDLQGKNTEAFF	TGTGCCAGCAGCTTGCCCAACGATTTACAGGGGAAGAACACTGAAGCTTTCTTT
TRBV12-5	TRBJ2-1	15	-	TRBD2	CASGTGTSGNNEQFF	TGTGCTAGTGGTACTGGGACTAGCGGGAACAATGAGCAGTTCTTC
TRBV6-6	TRBJ2-1	14	-	TRBD2	CASSYGSGGNEQFF	TGTGCCAGCAGTTACGGGTCGGGGGGCAATGAGCAGTTCTTC
TRBV6-1	TRBJ2-7	13	-	-	CASFRDGTYEQYF	TGTGCCAGCTTCCGGGACGGAACCTACGAGCAGTACTTC
TRBV5-5	TRBJ2-7	14	-	-	CASSLRDFGYEQYF	TGTGCCAGCAGCCTGAGGGACTTCGGCTACGAGCAGTACTTC
TRBV2	TRBJ1-1	11	-	-	CASSDHSEAFF	TGTGCCAGCAGTGACCACTCTGAAGCTTTCTTT
TRBV5-1	TRBJ1-3	19	-	-	CASSRRAKGGELSGNTIYF	TGCGCCAGCAGCCGCCGTGCAAAGGGGGGCGAGCTCTCTGGAAACACCATATATTTT
TRBV6-1	TRBJ1-1	14	-	TRBD1	CAISGQGADTEAFF	TGTGCCATCAGTGGCCAGGGGGCGGACACTGAAGCTTTCTTT
TRBV25-1	TRBJ1-1	13	few	-	CASSQGWNTEAFF	TGTGCCAGCAGCCAAGGATGGAACACTGAAGCTTTCTTT
TRBV28	TRBJ2-1	14	-	-	CASSLFGGHNEQFF	TGTGCCAGCAGTTTGTTTGGAGGTCACAATGAGCAGTTCTTC
TRBV6-4	TRBJ2-2	14	-	-	CASSEEGWTGELFF	TGTGCCAGCAGTGAGGAGGGGTGGACCGGGGAGCTGTTTTTT
TRBV6-6	TRBJ2-1	15	-	TRBD2	CASTPGVAGENEQFF	TGTGCCAGCACCCCAGGGGTAGCGGGAGAAAATGAGCAGTTCTTC
TRBV5-1	TRBJ2-3	16	-	-	CASSWGTSRYTDTQYF	TGCGCCAGCAGCTGGGGGACATCCAGATACACAGATACGCAGTATTTT
TRBV6-5	TRBJ1-1	13	-	TRBD1	CASSLGGGTEAFF	TGTGCCAGCAGTCTAGGGGGCGGGACTGAAGCTTTCTTT
TRBV5-6	TRBJ2-5	15	once	-	CASRGRGGMGETQYF	TGTGCCAGCAGGGGGAGGGGGGGAATGGGAGAGACCCAGTACTTC
TRBV18	TRBJ1-2	14	-	-	CASSPEDSLYGYTF	TGTGCCAGCTCACCAGAGGACAGCTTATATGGCTACACCTTC
TRBV4-1	TRBJ1-2	17	once	TRBD1	CASSPLPWTGGFYGYTF	TGCGCCAGCAGCCCTTTGCCTTGGACAGGGGGATTCTATGGCTACACCTTC
TRBV19	TRBJ2-3	11	-	-	CASSMADTQYF	TGTGCCAGTAGTATGGCAGATACGCAGTATTTT
TRBV5-1	TRBJ1-2	15	-	-	CASSLGGKTVDGYTF	TGCGCCAGCAGCTTGGGGGGAAAAACAGTGGATGGCTACACCTTC
TRBV21-1	TRBJ2-7	16	-	-	CASSESPRTGTYEQYF	TGTGCCAGCAGCGAATCACCGAGGACAGGCACCTACGAGCAGTACTTC
TRBV4-1	TRBJ1-2	14	-	-	CASSLRAGNYGYTF	TGCGCCAGCAGCCTCCGGGCAGGGAACTATGGCTACACCTTC
TRBV6-1	TRBJ1-2	14	-	-	CASSEFDGYYGYTF	TGTGCCAGCAGTGAATTTGACGGCTACTATGGCTACACCTTC
TRBV19	TRBJ1-1	17	-	-	CASSPREGVTVNTEAFF	TGTGCCAGTAGTCCCAGGGAGGGGGTTACAGTGAACACTGAAGCTTTCTTT
TRBV11-2	TRBJ2-2	19	-	TRBD1	CASSSGRPRGLGGTGELFF	TGTGCCAGCAGCTCGGGCAGACCCAGGGGGCTCGGGGGCACCGGGGAGCTGTTTTTT
TRBV28	TRBJ2-4	12	-	-	CASSLNRSLQYF	TGTGCCAGCAGTTTAAACAGGTCCCTTCAGTACTTC
TRBV28	TRBJ1-5	11	-	-	CASSLDQPQHF	TGTGCCAGCAGTTTAGACCAGCCCCAGCATTTT
TRBV6-5	TRBJ1-5	14	-	TRBD1	CASSGQGLWQPQHF	TGTGCCAGCAGCGGACAGGGACTGTGGCAGCCCCAGCATTTT
TRBV2	TRBJ1-2	15	-	-	CASSEGGWANYGYTF	TGTGCCAGCAGTGAAGGGGGGTGGGCTAACTATGGCTACACCTTC
TRBV27	TRBJ2-7	16	-	-	CASSLLRQSGTYEQYF	TGTGCCAGCAGTTTATTGAGGCAGAGTGGGACCTACGAGCAGTACTTC
TRBV10-3	TRBJ1-5	14	-	-	CAISESFFNQPQHF	TGTGCCATCAGTGAGTCTTTTTTCAATCAGCCCCAGCATTTT
TRBV7-8	TRBJ2-7	16	-	TRBD2	CASSLDSGGGRVEQYF	TGTGCCAGCAGCTTAGATTCCGGGGGGGGTCGTGTCGAGCAGTACTTC
TRBV7-8	TRBJ2-5	15	-	TRBD1	CASSVQGAQVETQYF	TGTGCCAGCAGCGTACAGGGGGCCCAGGTGGAGACCCAGTACTTC
TRBV6-6	TRBJ2-2	14	-	-	CASKGGPSTGELFF	TGTGCCAGCAAAGGGGGACCCAGCACCGGGGAGCTGTTTTTT
TRBV10-3	TRBJ1-5	17	-	-	CAISERQLGVGNQPQHF	TGTGCCATCAGTGAGAGACAGCTGGGGGTTGGCAATCAGCCCCAGCATTTT